This section outlines one T cell receptor beta chain sequence together with its context. This record comes from a study of molecular identifiers for immune sequencing clone quantification. Trimming cost V 4 bases and J 3 bases, with 12 bases left between them. The germline V gene encodes CDR1 MGHDK and CDR2 SYGVNS. This CDR3 comprises 15 residues. TCRdb itself ran the PCR reads through MiXCR, one entry per CDR3 protein. The data show some 580,000 distinct CDR3 sequences, with around 25% seen just once and 0.78% held by the top ten. In the sort, naive CD8 T cells were defined as CD8+CD4-CCR7+CD45RA+. The sequence was collected from a human donor in good health. Some libraries in this study had Jurkat cell RNA spiked in. Material for sequencing was naive CD8+ T cells from blood, with Jurkat cell RNA spiked in. As to subset: FACS-sorted CD8+CD4-CCR7+CD45RA+ naive T cells. This chain joins TRBV25-1 and TRBJ2-2; D ambiguous. As DNA, the CDR3 is TGTGCCAGCAGTGCTGACCCCTCCTACACCGGGGAGCTGTTTTTT. Residues: CASSADPSYTGELFF.